This TCR beta chain stems from a study of tumor-infiltrating lymphocytes in primary liver carcinoma. Study as a whole: Yields of productive TCRbeta reads ranged from roughly 3.65 to 7.5 million per sample and were similar across tissue types.

Findings and limits, study-wide: Tumors significantly exceeded blood in top-250-clone fraction (p = 0.039).

Without any cell sorting, about 19-32 mg of bulk tissue yielded co-extracted RNA and DNA. With a constant-region primer, TCR beta cDNA was made from approximately 500 ng of total RNA. What produced the TCR beta libraries was three nested multiplex PCR rounds using slightly modified ARM-PCR. Rounds one and two of PCR, each of 10 cycles, were primed with TRBV1-TRBV30 forward primers and a C-beta reverse primer. TCRdb re-analysed the multiplex PCR reads in MiXCR, keeping a single row per CDR3 protein. This table holds approximately 64,000 distinct CDR3 sequences, 71% found once. Per germline, CDR1 MNHNY and CDR2 SVGAGI (reference sequence). The CDR3 is 16 residues long. Remarks on this clonotype: Its antigen remains unidentified. Sequence at one end of the junction differs from germline and may be a read error.

The chain joins TRBV6-6 to TRBJ1-6, with 7 bases aligning to TRBD1. What was sequenced was liver tumor tissue from sampling region 4. Subset of the sample: tumor region T4, right-lateral pole. This TCR came from a man aged 40-49 years with primary liver carcinoma and hepatitis B virus infection. The CDR3 region is CASRYSPQGVDSPLHF. The CDR3 region has the DNA TGTGCCAGCAGATACTCCCCGCAGGGGGTAGACTCACCCCTCCACTTT.